Each of the 26 T cell receptor beta chains below was sequenced from the same sample in a study of T cells in localized non-small cell lung cancer (dated by TCRdb to about 2020). Receptors were amplified or captured by the immunoSEQ multiplex PCR assay. This immuneACCESS table, as held by TCRdb, lists in-frame sequences with V and J called but not all clones. Of the missing ones, under half trace to an unresolved V gene in checked studies; the others have no known cause. The sample records 40,000 to 50,000 clones, around 86% of which are singletons. The ten largest clones take up approximately 6.4% of the sample. The sample here was peripheral blood, taken before any cancer treatment. All receptors derive from a woman aged 18-55 years with stage III lung adenocarcinoma.

CDR3 DNA: TGTGCCAGCGGGAATACTAACACTGAAGCTTTCTTT. Protein: CASGNTNTEAFF. The gene calls are TRBV2 and TRBJ1-1; no clear D gene. This CDR3 region has 12 residues. V was pared by 8 bases and J by 2 bases, with 9 bases between. CDR1 and CDR2 from the germline V gene are SNHLY and FYNNEI.

This clone was seen only once. V and J are TRBV18 and TRBJ1-1, with no clear D. V lost 2 bases and J lost 4, with 8 bases in between. The CDR3 extends over 13 amino acids. In germline, CDR1 is KGHSH, CDR2 LQKENI. The CDR3 is CASSPTGSTEAFF. The CDR3 nucleotides read TGTGCCAGCTCACCAACCGGGAGCACTGAAGCTTTCTTT.

The chain links TRBV30 to TRBJ2-2, with a tentative D call TRBD1 (6 bases). The germline V gene encodes CDR1 GTSNPN and CDR2 SVGIG (reference sequence). V lost 4 bases to trimming and J lost 9 bases, with 15 bases between them. This CDR3 has 13 residues. This CDR3 reads CAWTLRGSRELFF. The DNA of the CDR3 is TGTGCCTGGACTCTAAGGGGGTCCAGGGAGCTGTTTTTT.

This clone was recorded a few times. The chain combines TRBV6-5 with TRBJ2-7; TRBD1 aligns across 10 bases. This CDR3 is 14 amino acids long. With V trimmed by 6 bases and J by 5 bases, 7 bases remained unmatched. Germline CDR1 reads MNHEY; CDR2 reads SVGAGI. The CDR3 here is CASRPGQGHHEQYF. The CDR3 region has the DNA TGTGCCAGCAGACCGGGACAGGGGCACCACGAGCAGTACTTC.

The chain combines TRBV6-1 with TRBJ2-1; tentatively, D is TRBD2 (5 bases). Germline CDR1 MNHNS, CDR2 SASEGT. The CDR3 is 12 amino acids. Trimming stripped 3 bases from V and 7 bases from J, with 7 bases between. CDR3 sequence (DNA): TGTGCCAGCAGTGATGGGAGAAATGAGCAGTTCTTC. Protein product: CASSDGRNEQFF.

The chain links TRBV12-2 to TRBJ1-4. TRBV12-2 is marked as a pseudogene. The CDR3 runs 9 residues. The CDR3 spells CARPEKLFF. CDR3 nucleotide sequence: TGTGCAAGGCCAGAAAAACTGTTTTTT.

The V gene is TRBV10-3, the J gene TRBJ1-1, with TRBD1 identical over 8 bases. Trimming removed 4 bases from V and 3 bases from J; junction bases left unmatched: 4. The CDR3 runs to 14 residues. Looked up from germline, CDR1 is ENHRY and CDR2 is SYGVKD. DNA for the CDR3: TGTGCCATCAGTGGGGGACAGGCGTACACTGAAGCTTTCTTT. It translates to CAISGGQAYTEAFF.

This clone was seen just once. The V call is TRBV5-5, the J call TRBJ2-2, with D maybe TRBD2 (6 bases). The CDR3 has 13 residues. Trimming left V 4 bases short and J 7 bases short, with 11 bases between. Germline CDR1 and CDR2: SGHKS and YYEKEE (reference sequence). The CDR3 loop reads CASSLGGVGELFF. The CDR3 DNA reads TGTGCCAGCAGCCTGGGGGGTGTCGGGGAGCTGTTTTTT.

This clone showed up just once. J is TRBJ2-3 and V is TRBV25-1; D ambiguous. Trimming shortened V by 7 bases and J by 2 bases, and 4 bases separated the two germline ends. The CDR3 is made up of 11 amino acids. In germline, CDR1 is MGHDK, CDR2 SYGVNS. The CDR3 is CASTFTDTQYF. DNA for the CDR3: TGTGCCAGCACCTTCACAGATACGCAGTATTTT.

The chain uses TRBV25-1 and TRBJ2-2, with TRBD1 matching over 10 bases. This CDR3 comprises 14 residues. The germline CDR1 and CDR2 sequences are MGHDK and SYGVNS. V lost 5 bases to trimming and J lost 6 bases; unmatched junction nucleotides: 3. The CDR3 DNA reads TGTGCCAGCAGTATCGGGACAGGGGCCGGGGAGCTGTTTTTT. This encodes CASSIGTGAGELFF.

The CDR3 loop is CASSREAEQFF. In nucleotides, the CDR3 is TGTGCCAGTAGCAGGGAGGCTGAGCAGTTCTTC. The chain joins TRBV19 to TRBJ2-1, with D possibly matching TRBD2 (6 bases). This CDR3 comprises 11 residues. The germline CDR1 and CDR2 sequences are LNHDA and SQIVND (reference sequence). V was cut by 6 bases and J by 9 bases, with 9 bases left in between.

V and J are TRBV6-1 and TRBJ2-5, with 9 bases that match TRBD1. The CDR3 consists of 15 residues. V was pared by 8 bases and J by 4 bases, with 11 bases of the junction left unmatched. The germline gives CDR1 MNHNS, CDR2 SASEGT. CDR3 DNA: TGTGCCAGCTATAGGACAGGGGCGCAGGGAGAGACCCAGTACTTC. Translated, it gives CASYRTGAQGETQYF.

The V gene is TRBV27, the J gene TRBJ2-3; D not certain. This CDR3 contains 13 residues. V gave up 7 bases and J gave up 1 base, with 9 bases separating them. Per the germline V gene, CDR1 is MNHEY and CDR2 is SMNVEV (reference sequence). The CDR3 region is CASMISGTDTQYF. The CDR3 DNA follows: TGTGCCAGCATGATATCGGGCACAGATACGCAGTATTTT.

The chain couples TRBV5-4 to TRBJ2-5; D uncertain. This CDR3 spans 14 amino acids. Germline V CDR1 and CDR2: SGHNT, YYREEE (reference sequence). V lost 0 bases to trimming and J lost 4 bases, with 10 bases between them. The DNA of the CDR3 is TGTGCCAGCAGCTTGGTGGGTGCAGGAGAGACCCAGTACTTC. The encoded protein is CASSLVGAGETQYF.

The table lists this clone with a count of one. The chain couples TRBV5-5 to TRBJ1-1; no reliable D call. The CDR3 spans 13 residues. Trimming stripped 2 bases from V and 4 bases from J, with 9 bases between. CDR1 SGHKS and CDR2 YYEKEE come from the germline V gene (reference sequence). CDR3: CASSFSEATEAFF. CDR3 DNA sequence: TGTGCCAGCAGCTTTTCGGAGGCCACTGAAGCTTTCTTT. Full variable domain (missing parts from reference TRBV5-5 and TRBJ1-1): DAGVTQSPTHLIKTRGQQVTLRCSPISGHKSVSWYQQVLGQGPQFIFQYYEKEERGRGNFPDRFSARQFPNYSSELNVNALLLGDSALYLCASSFSEATEAFFGQGTRLTVV.

CDR3 residues: CSAIDYGYTF. CDR3 sequence (DNA): TGCAGTGCTATTGACTATGGCTACACCTTC. V gene TRBV20-1 combines with J gene TRBJ1-2; D is undetermined. Germline V gives CDR1 DFQATT, CDR2 SNEGSKA (reference sequence). This CDR3 region has 10 residues. The ends were cut back, 4 bases at V and 3 bases at J, with 3 bases in the middle.

The rearrangement uses TRBV7-9 and TRBJ1-2, with a weak D call TRBD1 (6 bases). Trimming took 5 bases from V and 2 from J, leaving 9 bases between them. The CDR3 covers 13 residues. Germline CDR1 SEHNR, CDR2 FQNEAQ (reference sequence). The CDR3 DNA reads as TGTGCCAGCAGCCATGACAGGAACTATGGCTACACCTTC. Residues: CASSHDRNYGYTF.

The V gene is TRBV6-1, the J gene TRBJ1-2, with D possibly matching TRBD1 (6 bases). The CDR3 is made up of 13 amino acids. Per the germline V gene, CDR1 is MNHNS and CDR2 is SASEGT. V lost 6 bases, J lost 10 bases, and 18 bases lay in between. CDR3 sequence (DNA): TGTGCCAGCAGGTCCGCAGGGGTTATCAACTACACCTTC. This encodes CASRSAGVINYTF.

Written as DNA, the CDR3 is TGTGCCAGCAGGCCCAGAGGGGGCGAGACAGATACGCAGTATTTT. Its protein product is CASRPRGGETDTQYF. V and J are TRBV6-1 and TRBJ2-3, with 7 bases fitting TRBD1. CDR3 length equals 15 residues. V gave up 6 bases and J gave up 3 bases; unmatched junction bases: 9. Germline CDR1 MNHNS, CDR2 SASEGT.

The chain recombines TRBV2 with TRBJ1-2; TRBD1 agrees at 10 bases. Trimming at V came to 5 bases and at J to 3 bases, leaving 3 bases not matched to a gene. CDR3 size: 14 residues. Germline CDR1 is SNHLY and CDR2 is FYNNEI. CDR3 loop: CASSPDRGDYGYTF. CDR3 sequence (DNA): TGTGCCAGCAGTCCGGACAGGGGGGACTATGGCTACACCTTC.

Comments on this clone: This sequence may be a read error, since a much larger clone differs from it by one base. The chain's CDR3 is CASSWDKAYEQYF. CDR3 DNA: TGTGCCAGCAGCTGGGACAAAGCCTACGAGCAGTACTTC. The chain employs TRBV5-6 and TRBJ2-7, with TRBD1 as a possible D gene (6 bases). The CDR3 totals 13 residues. Looked up from germline, CDR1 is SGHDT and CDR2 is YYEEEE. The V and J ends lost 3 bases and 2 bases respectively, with 9 bases between them.

The J gene is TRBJ1-1, the V gene TRBV14, with 10 bases aligning to TRBD1. Germline CDR1 and CDR2: SGHDN and FVKESK. CDR3 length equals 15 residues. Trimming took 3 bases from V and 6 from J; bases not matched to a gene: 7. CDR3 amino acids: CASSQGTGVAAEAFF. CDR3 bases: TGTGCCAGCAGCCAGGGGACAGGGGTTGCTGCTGAAGCTTTCTTT. The full variable domain, rest sourced from reference TRBV14 and TRBJ1-1, is EAGVTQFPSHSVIEKGQTVTLRCDPISGHDNLYWYRRVMGKEIKFLLHFVKESKQDESGMPNNRFLAERTGGTYSTLKVQPAELEDSGVYFCASSQGTGVAAEAFFGQGTRLTVV.

CDR3 region: CAWSTLAGAYNEQFF. CDR3 coding DNA: TGTGCCTGGAGTACCCTGGCGGGCGCCTACAATGAGCAGTTCTTC. This chain uses TRBV30 with TRBJ2-1; tentative D call: TRBD2 (5 bases). The CDR3 totals 15 residues. Germline CDR1 is GTSNPN and CDR2 is SVGIG (reference sequence). Trimming stripped 2 bases from V and 2 bases from J, with 13 bases between.

The chain uses TRBV6-6 and TRBJ2-3; D is unresolved. The CDR3 extends over 15 amino acids. V lost 5 bases to trimming and J lost 2 bases, with 14 bases between them. Germline values: CDR1 MNHNY, CDR2 SVGAGI (reference sequence). The CDR3: CASSPLTSDTDTQYF. The CDR3 bases are TGTGCCAGCAGTCCCCTTACGTCTGACACAGATACGCAGTATTTT.

This chain connects TRBV18 to TRBJ1-1; D is uncertain. The germline V gene has CDR1 KGHSH and CDR2 LQKENI. Trimming took 1 base from V and 3 from J, leaving 9 bases between them. This CDR3 is built from 14 residues. The CDR3 coding sequence is TGTGCCAGCTCACCACGGAGGGATGACACTGAAGCTTTCTTT. Its protein product is CASSPRRDDTEAFF.

The chain uses TRBV5-5 and TRBJ2-3; D might be TRBD1 (5 bases). Trimming pared 3 bases from V and 3 bases from J, leaving 14 bases between. CDR1 and CDR2 (germline): SGHKS, YYEKEE (reference sequence). There are 15 residues in the CDR3. CDR3 coding DNA: TGTGCCAGCAGCTCAGGGCAAATTTGGACAGATACGCAGTATTTT. It is translated as CASSSGQIWTDTQYF.